Listed below are T cell receptor beta chains from one sample, sequenced in a study of T cells in Graves' hyperthyroidism and ophthalmopathy. From the multiplex PCR reads, TCRdb called clonotypes with MiXCR, one entry per CDR3 protein. The data show about 640,000 distinct CDR3 sequences, 45% seen once. Sequencing used peripheral blood or thyroid tissue (not recorded which). The receptors derive from an adult man with Graves' disease, either hyperthyroidism or ophthalmopathy (not recorded which). Both conserved end residues are part of each CDR3. Each record gives: D gene, clone size, J gene, V gene, CDR3 protein. D genes are given only for firm matches. Only some rows state a clone size, as once, few, many or a class for expanded clones.

>.|.|TRBJ1-5|TRBV9
CASSFQGYSNQPQHF
>.|few|TRBJ2-7|TRBV6-5
CASSESHLSYEQYF
>TRBD1|.|TRBJ1-2|TRBV20-1
CSARVTGKDGYTF
>.|many|TRBJ1-5|TRBV2
CASRGDVGNQPQHF
>TRBD1|.|TRBJ1-1|TRBV2
CASSLQQGVNTEAFF
>.|.|TRBJ1-1|TRBV7-3
CATSQYRGGTEAFF
>.|.|TRBJ1-4|TRBV29-1
CSVVSGVAVTNEKLFF
>TRBD2|.|TRBJ2-7|TRBV7-2
CASSLGRLAGGNEQYF
>.|once|TRBJ2-7|TRBV10-3
CASSVAGAGQEQYF
>.|.|TRBJ2-6|TRBV29-1
CSLFGSQGGVGANVLTF
>.|many|TRBJ1-1|TRBV2
CASTLGAYTEAFF
>.|.|TRBJ1-1|TRBV2
CASSETRRMNTEAFF
>TRBD1|many|TRBJ1-1|TRBV7-2
CASSNPGQGEAFF
>.|.|TRBJ1-1|TRBV2
CASSYSWDTGAEAFF
>.|many|TRBJ2-5|TRBV2
CASSGIGKETQYF
>.|.|TRBJ2-5|TRBV20-1
CSARGTAGETQYF
>TRBD1|.|TRBJ1-4|TRBV25-1
CVSNPGGNEKLFF
>.|.|TRBJ1-1|TRBV7-9
CASSPGHLGLNTEAFF
>.|many|TRBJ2-5|TRBV20-1
CSATGAALAETQYF
>TRBD2|.|TRBJ2-2|TRBV6-5
CASSLAGPPGELFF
>.|.|TRBJ2-7|TRBV7-9
CATGRYYEQYF
>TRBD2|.|TRBJ2-7|TRBV10-1
CASSVGLAAVSYEQYF
>.|many|TRBJ1-2|TRBV19
CASSIYGEGYGYTF
>TRBD2|.|TRBJ2-3|TRBV7-8
CASSFGLGGRTPDTQYF
>TRBD1|.|TRBJ1-1|TRBV6-1
CASRDRADWTEAFF
>.|.|TRBJ2-7|TRBV7-2
CASSPKQGYEQYF
>.|few|TRBJ1-1|TRBV7-9
CASSLGEGRNTEAFF
>.|few|TRBJ1-2|TRBV29-1
CSVDSGQGDPLGYGYTF
>.|many|TRBJ2-7|TRBV5-1
CASSLESEQYF
>.|many|TRBJ2-5|TRBV7-8
CASSLPSGFETQYF
>TRBD1|many|TRBJ1-1|TRBV7-9
CASREGAGEAFF
>.|few|TRBJ1-5|TRBV9
CASSRGSQPQHF
>TRBD1|many|TRBJ1-2|TRBV19
CASSITGGYYGYTF
>TRBD1|.|TRBJ2-7|TRBV24-1
CATSDPDRAWYF
>.|.|TRBJ1-1|TRBV25-1
CASSPHGTRNTEAFF
>.|few|TRBJ1-2|TRBV12-3/TRBV12-4
CASSFNNYYGYTF
>.|.|TRBJ1-2|TRBV7-2
CASSLVGGAGLNRIGYTF